This TCR beta chain is from a study of T cell changes during pregnancy in multiple sclerosis. This clone occurred once. Sequencing was performed with immunoSEQ multiplex PCR; in TCRdb, only in-frame clones are kept and a portion is missing. The repertoire holds tens of thousands of clones, with around 93% as singletons. Germline V gene lookup returns CDR1 LGHNA and CDR2 YSLEER. Between the trimmed V and J ends, which lost 0 bases and 4 bases, there was a span of 10 bases. The CDR3 contains 15 residues. This specimen consisted of peripheral blood, obtained in the first trimester of pregnancy. V is TRBV4-3 and J is TRBJ1-3; D possibly corresponds to TRBD1 (6 bases). The sequence came from a female donor with multiple sclerosis, enrolled in a pregnancy study. CDR3 coding DNA: TGCGCCAGCAGCCAAGAAACAGGGTGGGGAAACACCATATATTTT. Translated: CASSQETGWGNTIYF.